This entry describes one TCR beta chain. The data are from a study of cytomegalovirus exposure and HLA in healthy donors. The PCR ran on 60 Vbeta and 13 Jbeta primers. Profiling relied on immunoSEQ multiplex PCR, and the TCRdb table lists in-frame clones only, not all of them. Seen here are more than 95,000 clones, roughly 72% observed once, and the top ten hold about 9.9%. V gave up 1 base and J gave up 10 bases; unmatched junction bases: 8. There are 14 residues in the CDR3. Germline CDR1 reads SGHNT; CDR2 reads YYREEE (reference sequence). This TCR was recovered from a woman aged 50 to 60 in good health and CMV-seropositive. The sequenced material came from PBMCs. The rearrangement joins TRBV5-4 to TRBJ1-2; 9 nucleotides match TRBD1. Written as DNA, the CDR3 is TGTGCCAGCAGCTTGTATGGGACAGGGAATGTCTACACCTTC. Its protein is CASSLYGTGNVYTF. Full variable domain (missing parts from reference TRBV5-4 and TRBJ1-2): ETGVTQSPTHLIKTRGQQVTLRCSSQSGHNTVSWYQQALGQGPQFIFQYYREEENGRGNFPPRFSGLQFPNYSSELNVNALELDDSALYLCASSLYGTGNVYTFGSGTRLTVV.